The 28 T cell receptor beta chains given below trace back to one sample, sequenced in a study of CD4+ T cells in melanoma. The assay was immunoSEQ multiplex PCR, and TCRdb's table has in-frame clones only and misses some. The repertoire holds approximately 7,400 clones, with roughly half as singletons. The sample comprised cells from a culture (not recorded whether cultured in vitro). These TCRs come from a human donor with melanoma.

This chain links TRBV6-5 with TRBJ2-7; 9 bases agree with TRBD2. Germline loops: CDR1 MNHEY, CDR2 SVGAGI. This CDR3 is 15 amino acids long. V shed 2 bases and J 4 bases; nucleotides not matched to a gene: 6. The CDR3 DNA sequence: TGTGCCAGCAGTTACGGGCGGGGGGGCCAATACGAGCAGTACTTC. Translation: CASSYGRGGQYEQYF.

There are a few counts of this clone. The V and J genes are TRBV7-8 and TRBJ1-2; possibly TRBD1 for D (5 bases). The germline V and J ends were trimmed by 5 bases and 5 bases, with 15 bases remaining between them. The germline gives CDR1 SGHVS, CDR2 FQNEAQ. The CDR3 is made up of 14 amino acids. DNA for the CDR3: TGTGCCAGCAGCGAAACCGGGACGGGATATGGCTACACCTTC. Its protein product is CASSETGTGYGYTF.

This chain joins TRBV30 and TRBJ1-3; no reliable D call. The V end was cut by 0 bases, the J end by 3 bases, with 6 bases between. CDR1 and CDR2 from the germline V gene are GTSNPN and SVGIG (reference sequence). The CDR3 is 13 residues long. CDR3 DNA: TGTGCCTGGAGTGTAAGCCGTGGAAACACCATATATTTT. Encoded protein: CAWSVSRGNTIYF.

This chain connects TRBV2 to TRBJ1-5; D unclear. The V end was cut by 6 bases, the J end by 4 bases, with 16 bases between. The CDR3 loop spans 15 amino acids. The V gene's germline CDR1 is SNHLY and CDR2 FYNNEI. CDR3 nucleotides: TGTGCCAGCAGCTTATTCGGACCGTCAAATCAGCCCCAGCATTTT. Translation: CASSLFGPSNQPQHF.

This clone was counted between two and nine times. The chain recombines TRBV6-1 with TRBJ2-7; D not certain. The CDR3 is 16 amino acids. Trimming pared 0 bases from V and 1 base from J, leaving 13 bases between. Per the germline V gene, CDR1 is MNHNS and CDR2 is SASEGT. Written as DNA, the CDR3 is TGTGCCAGCAGTGAAGCGCTTTCGGGCGGATCCTACGAGCAGTACTTC. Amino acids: CASSEALSGGSYEQYF.

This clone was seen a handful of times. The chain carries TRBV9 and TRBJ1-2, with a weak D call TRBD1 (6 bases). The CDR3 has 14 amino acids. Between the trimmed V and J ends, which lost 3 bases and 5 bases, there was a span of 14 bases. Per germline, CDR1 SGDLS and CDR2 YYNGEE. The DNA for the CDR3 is TGTGCCAGCAGCGCCCAACAGGGTGGATATGGCTACACCTTC. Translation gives CASSAQQGGYGYTF.

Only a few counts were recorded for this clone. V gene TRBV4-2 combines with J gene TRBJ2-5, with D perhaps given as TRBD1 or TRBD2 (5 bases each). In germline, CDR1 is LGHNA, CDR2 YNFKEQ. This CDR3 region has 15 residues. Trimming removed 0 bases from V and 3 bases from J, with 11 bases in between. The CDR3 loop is CASSQDGGTKETQYF. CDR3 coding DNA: TGTGCCAGCAGCCAAGATGGGGGAACTAAAGAGACCCAGTACTTC.

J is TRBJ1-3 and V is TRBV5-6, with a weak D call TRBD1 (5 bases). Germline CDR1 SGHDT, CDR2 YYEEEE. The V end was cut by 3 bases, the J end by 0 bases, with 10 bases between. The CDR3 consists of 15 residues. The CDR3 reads CASSSGPLSGNTIYF. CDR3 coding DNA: TGTGCCAGCAGCTCAGGGCCACTCTCTGGAAACACCATATATTTT.

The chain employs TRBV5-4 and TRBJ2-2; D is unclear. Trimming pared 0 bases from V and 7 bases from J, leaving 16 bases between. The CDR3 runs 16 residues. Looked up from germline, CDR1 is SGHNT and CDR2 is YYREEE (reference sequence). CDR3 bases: TGTGCCAGCAGCTTGGCCCCCGTATACTCCGGCGGGGAGCTGTTTTTT. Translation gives CASSLAPVYSGGELFF.

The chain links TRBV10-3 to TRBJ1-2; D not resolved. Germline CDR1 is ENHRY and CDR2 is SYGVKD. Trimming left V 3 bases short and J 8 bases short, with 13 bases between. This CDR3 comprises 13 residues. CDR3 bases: TGTGCCATCAGTGACCGGCCGAGTCAGGGCTACACCTTC. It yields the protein CAISDRPSQGYTF.

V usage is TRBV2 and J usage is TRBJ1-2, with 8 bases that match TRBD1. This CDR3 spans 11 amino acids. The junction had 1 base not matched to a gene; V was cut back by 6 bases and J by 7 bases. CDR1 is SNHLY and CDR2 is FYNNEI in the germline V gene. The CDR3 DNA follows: TGTGCCAGCAGCGACAGGGGTGGCTACACCTTC. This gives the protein CASSDRGGYTF. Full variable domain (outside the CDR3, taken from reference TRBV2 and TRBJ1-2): EPEVTQTPSHQVTQMGQEVILRCVPISNHLYFYWYRQILGQKVEFLVSFYNNEISEKSEIFDDQFSVERPDGSNFTLKIRSTKLEDSAMYFCASSDRGGYTFGSGTRLTVV.

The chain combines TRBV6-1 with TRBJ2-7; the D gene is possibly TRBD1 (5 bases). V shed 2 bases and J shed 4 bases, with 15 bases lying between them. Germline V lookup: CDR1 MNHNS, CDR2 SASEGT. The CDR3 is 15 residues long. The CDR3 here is CASSEKQVYGYEQYF. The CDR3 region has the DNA TGTGCCAGCAGTGAAAAACAGGTTTACGGGTACGAGCAGTACTTC.

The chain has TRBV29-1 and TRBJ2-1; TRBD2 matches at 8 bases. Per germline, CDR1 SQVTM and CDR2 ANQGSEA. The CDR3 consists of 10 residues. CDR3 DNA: TGCGCGGGGGGAAACGATGAGCAGTTCTTC. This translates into CAGGNDEQFF.

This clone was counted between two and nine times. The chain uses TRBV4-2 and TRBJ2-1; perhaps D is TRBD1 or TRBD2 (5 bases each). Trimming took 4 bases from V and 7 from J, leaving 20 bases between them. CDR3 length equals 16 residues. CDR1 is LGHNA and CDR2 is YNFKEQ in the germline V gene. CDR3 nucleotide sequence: TGTGCCAGCAGCCCCTTAGGGACGGGGCCCTCGAATGAGCAGTTCTTC. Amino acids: CASSPLGTGPSNEQFF.

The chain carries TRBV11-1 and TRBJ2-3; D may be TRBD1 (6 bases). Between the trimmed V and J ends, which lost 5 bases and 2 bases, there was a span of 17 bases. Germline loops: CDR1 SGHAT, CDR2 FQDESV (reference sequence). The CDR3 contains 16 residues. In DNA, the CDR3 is TGTGCCAGCAGCCCGGGCCGGGACACTTTCACAGATACGCAGTATTTT. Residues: CASSPGRDTFTDTQYF. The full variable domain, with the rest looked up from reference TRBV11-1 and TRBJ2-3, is EAEVAQSPRYKITEKSQAVAFWCDPISGHATLYWYRQILGQGPELLVQFQDESVVDDSQLPKDRFSAERLKGVDSTLKIQPAELGDSAMYLCASSPGRDTFTDTQYFGPGTRLTVL.

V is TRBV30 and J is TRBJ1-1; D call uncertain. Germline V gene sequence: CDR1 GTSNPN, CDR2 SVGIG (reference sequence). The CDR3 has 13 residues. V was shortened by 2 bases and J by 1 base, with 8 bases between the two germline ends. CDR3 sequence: CAWSLQSNTEAFF. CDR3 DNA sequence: TGTGCCTGGAGTTTACAATCGAACACTGAAGCTTTCTTT.

Written as DNA, the CDR3 is TGTGCCAGCAGCTCAGAGGTTAATCAGCCCCAGCATTTT. It encodes CASSSEVNQPQHF. This chain joins TRBV7-9 and TRBJ1-5, with D unresolved. This CDR3 region has 13 residues. Germline values: CDR1 SEHNR, CDR2 FQNEAQ (reference sequence). V was clipped by 4 bases and J by 4 bases, with 8 bases between them.

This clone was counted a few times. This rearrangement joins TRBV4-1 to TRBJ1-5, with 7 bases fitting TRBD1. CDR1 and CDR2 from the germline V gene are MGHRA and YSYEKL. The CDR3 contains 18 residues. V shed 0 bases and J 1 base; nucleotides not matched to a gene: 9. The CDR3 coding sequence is TGCGCCAGCAGCCAAGATCCCACAGGGGCAGGAAGCAATCAGCCCCAGCATTTT. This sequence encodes CASSQDPTGAGSNQPQHF.

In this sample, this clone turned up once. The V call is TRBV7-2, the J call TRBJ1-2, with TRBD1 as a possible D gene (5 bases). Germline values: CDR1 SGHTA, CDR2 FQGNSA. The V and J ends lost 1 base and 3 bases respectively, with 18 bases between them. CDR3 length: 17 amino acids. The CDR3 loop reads CASSLVWDYGTDYGYTF. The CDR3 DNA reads TGTGCCAGCAGCTTAGTCTGGGACTACGGGACGGACTATGGCTACACCTTC.

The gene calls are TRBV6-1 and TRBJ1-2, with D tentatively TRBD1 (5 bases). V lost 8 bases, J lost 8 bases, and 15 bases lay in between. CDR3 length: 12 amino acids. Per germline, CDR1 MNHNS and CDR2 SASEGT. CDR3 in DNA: TGTGCCAGCTCACGAGAGGGGTACGGCTACACCTTC. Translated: CASSREGYGYTF.

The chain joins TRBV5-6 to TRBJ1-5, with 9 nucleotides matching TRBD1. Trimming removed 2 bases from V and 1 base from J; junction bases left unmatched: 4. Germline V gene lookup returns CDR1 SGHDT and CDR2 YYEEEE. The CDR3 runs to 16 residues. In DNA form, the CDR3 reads TGTGCCAGCAGCTTAACAGGGGGCTGGAGCAATCAGCCCCAGCATTTT. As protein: CASSLTGGWSNQPQHF. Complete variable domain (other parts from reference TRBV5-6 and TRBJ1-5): DAGVTQSPTHLIKTRGQQVTLRCSPKSGHDTVSWYQQALGQGPQFIFQYYEEEERQRGNFPDRFSGHQFPNYSSELNVNALLLGDSALYLCASSLTGGWSNQPQHFGDGTRLSIL.

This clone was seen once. The DNA for the CDR3 is TGTGCCAGCAGCTTATTAGGCCGCCTGGGGGAGACCCAGTACTTC. Its translation: CASSLLGRLGETQYF. This chain connects TRBV7-6 to TRBJ2-5; no reliable D call. Germline V gene sequence: CDR1 SGHVS, CDR2 FNYEAQ. Trimming removed 2 bases from V and 5 bases from J, with 15 bases in between. The CDR3 loop spans 15 amino acids. Variable domain in full (rest from reference TRBV7-6 and TRBJ2-5): GAGVSQSPRYKVTKRGQDVALRCDPISGHVSLYWYRQALGQGPEFLTYFNYEAQQDKSGLPNDRFSAERPEGSISTLTIQRTEQRDSAMYRCASSLLGRLGETQYFGPGTRLLVL.

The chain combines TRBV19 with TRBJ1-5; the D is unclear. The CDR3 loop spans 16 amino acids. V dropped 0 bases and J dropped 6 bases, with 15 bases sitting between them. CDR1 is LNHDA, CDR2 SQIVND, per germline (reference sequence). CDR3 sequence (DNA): TGTGCCAGTAGTATAGAATTAGGCCGGGTCAGTCAGCCCCAGCATTTT. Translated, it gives CASSIELGRVSQPQHF.

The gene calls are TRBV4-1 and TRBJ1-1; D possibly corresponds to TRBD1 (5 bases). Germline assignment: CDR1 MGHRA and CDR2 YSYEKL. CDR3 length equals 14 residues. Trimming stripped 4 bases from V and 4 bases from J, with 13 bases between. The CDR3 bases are TGCGCCAGCAGCCGCGGGGGAATGGGCACTGAAGCTTTCTTT. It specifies CASSRGGMGTEAFF.

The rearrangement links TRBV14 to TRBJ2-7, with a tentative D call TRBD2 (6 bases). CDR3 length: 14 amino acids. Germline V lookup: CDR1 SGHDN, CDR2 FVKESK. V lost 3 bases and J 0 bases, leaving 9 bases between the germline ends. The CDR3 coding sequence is TGTGCCAGCAGCCAGTACGGGGGCTCCTACGAGCAGTACTTC. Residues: CASSQYGGSYEQYF.

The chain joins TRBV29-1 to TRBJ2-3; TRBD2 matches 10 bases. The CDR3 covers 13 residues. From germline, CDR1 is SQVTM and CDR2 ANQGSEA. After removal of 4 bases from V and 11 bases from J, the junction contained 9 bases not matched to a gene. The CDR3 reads CSVVAGGQGRQYF. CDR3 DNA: TGCAGCGTTGTAGCGGGGGGCCAAGGGAGGCAGTATTTT.

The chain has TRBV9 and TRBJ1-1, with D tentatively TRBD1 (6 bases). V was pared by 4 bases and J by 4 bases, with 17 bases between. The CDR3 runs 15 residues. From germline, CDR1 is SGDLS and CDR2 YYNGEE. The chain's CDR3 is CASSPGGGLITEAFF. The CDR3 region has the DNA TGTGCCAGCAGCCCCGGAGGGGGGCTAATCACTGAAGCTTTCTTT.

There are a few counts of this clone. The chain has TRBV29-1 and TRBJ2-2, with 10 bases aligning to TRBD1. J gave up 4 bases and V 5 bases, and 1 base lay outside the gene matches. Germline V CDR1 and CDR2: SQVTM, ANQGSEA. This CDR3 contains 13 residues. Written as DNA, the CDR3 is TGCAGCGTTCGGACAGGGGGCACCGGGGAGCTGTTTTTT. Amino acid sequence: CSVRTGGTGELFF.